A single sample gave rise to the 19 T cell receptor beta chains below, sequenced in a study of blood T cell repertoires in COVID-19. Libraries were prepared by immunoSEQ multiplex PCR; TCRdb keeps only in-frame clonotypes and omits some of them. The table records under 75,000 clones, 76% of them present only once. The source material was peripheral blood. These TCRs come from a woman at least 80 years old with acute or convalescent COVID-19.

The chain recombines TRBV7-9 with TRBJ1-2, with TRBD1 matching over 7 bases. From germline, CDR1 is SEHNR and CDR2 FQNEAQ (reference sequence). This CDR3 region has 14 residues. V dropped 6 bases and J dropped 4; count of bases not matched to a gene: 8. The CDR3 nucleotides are TGTGCCAGCAGACCCGCAGGGGGATCCTATGGCTACACCTTC. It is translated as CASRPAGGSYGYTF. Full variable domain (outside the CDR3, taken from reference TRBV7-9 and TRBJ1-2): DTGVSQNPRHKITKRGQNVTFRCDPISEHNRLYWYRQTLGQGPEFLTYFQNEAQLEKSRLLSDRFSAERPKGSFSTLEIQRTEQGDSAMYLCASRPAGGSYGYTFGSGTRLTVV.

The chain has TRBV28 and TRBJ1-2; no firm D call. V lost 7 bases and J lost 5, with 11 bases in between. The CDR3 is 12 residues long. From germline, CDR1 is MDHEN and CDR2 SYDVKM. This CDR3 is CASTSGGYGYTF. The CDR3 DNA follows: TGTGCCAGCACCTCTGGAGGGTATGGCTACACCTTC.

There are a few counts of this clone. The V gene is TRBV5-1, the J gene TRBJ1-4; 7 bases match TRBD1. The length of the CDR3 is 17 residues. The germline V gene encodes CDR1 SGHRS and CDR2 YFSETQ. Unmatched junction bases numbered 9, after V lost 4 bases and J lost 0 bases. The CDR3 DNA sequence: TGCGCCAGCAGCCTGAGACAGGGCCGAGCAACTAATGAAAAACTGTTTTTT. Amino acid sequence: CASSLRQGRATNEKLFF.

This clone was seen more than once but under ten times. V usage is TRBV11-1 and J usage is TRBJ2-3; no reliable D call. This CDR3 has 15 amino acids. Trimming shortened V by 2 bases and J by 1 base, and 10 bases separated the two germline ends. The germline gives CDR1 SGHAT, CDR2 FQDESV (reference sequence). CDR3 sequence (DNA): TGTGCCAGCAGCTTAAGAGGCCTGGGCACAGATACGCAGTATTTT. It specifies CASSLRGLGTDTQYF. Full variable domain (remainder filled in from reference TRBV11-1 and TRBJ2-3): EAEVAQSPRYKITEKSQAVAFWCDPISGHATLYWYRQILGQGPELLVQFQDESVVDDSQLPKDRFSAERLKGVDSTLKIQPAELGDSAMYLCASSLRGLGTDTQYFGPGTRLTVL.

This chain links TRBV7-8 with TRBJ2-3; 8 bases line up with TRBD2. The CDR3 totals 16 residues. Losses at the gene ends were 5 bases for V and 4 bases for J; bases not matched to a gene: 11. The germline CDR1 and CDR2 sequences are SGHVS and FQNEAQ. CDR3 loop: CASSAPGGGSSDTQYF. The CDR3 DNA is TGTGCCAGCAGCGCCCCCGGGGGGGGGAGCTCAGATACGCAGTATTTT.

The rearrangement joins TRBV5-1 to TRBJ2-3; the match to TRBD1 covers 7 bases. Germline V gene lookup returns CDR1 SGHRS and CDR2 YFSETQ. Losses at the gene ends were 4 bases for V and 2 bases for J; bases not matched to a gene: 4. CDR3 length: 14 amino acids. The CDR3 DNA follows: TGCGCCAGCAGCAGGGACAGTAACACAGATACGCAGTATTTT. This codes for CASSRDSNTDTQYF.

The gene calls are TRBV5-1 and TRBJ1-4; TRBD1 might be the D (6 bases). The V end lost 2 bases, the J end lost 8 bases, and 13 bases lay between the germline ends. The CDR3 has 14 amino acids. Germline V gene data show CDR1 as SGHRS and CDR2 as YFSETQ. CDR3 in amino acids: CASSLGTGIEKLFF. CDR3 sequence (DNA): TGCGCCAGCAGCTTAGGTACAGGGATCGAAAAACTGTTTTTT.

CDR3 sequence (DNA): TGTGCCAGCAGTCCGACAGGGGTCAATGAAAAACTGTTTTTT. It specifies CASSPTGVNEKLFF. This chain joins TRBV27 and TRBJ1-4, with TRBD1 matching 8 bases. The CDR3 runs to 14 residues. Germline CDR1 reads MNHEY; CDR2 reads SMNVEV (reference sequence). Losses at the gene ends were 5 bases for V and 5 bases for J; bases not matched to a gene: 4.

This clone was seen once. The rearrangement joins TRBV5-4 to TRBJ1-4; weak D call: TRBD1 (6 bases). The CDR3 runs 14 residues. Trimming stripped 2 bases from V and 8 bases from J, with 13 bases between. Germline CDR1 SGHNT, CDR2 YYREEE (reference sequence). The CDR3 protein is CASSLGGVEEKLFF. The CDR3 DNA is TGTGCCAGCAGCTTAGGGGGGGTTGAAGAAAAACTGTTTTTT.

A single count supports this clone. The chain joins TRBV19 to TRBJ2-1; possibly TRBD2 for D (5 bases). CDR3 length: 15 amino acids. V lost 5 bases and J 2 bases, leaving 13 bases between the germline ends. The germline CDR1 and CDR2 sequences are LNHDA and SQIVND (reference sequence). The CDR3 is CASSLARGAYNEQFF. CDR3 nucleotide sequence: TGTGCCAGTAGTTTAGCGCGAGGAGCCTACAATGAGCAGTTCTTC.

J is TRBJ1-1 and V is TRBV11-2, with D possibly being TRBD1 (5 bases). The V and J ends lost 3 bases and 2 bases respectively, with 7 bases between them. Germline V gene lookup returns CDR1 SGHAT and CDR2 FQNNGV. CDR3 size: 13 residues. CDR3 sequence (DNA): TGTGCCAGCAGCTTCGGGGGAAACACTGAAGCTTTCTTT. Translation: CASSFGGNTEAFF.

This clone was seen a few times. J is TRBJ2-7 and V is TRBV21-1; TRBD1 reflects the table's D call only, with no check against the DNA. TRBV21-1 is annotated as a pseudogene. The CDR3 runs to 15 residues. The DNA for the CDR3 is TGTGCCAGCAGCAAAGGCAATCACAGAGTATACGAGCAGTACTTC. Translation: CASSKGNHRVYEQYF.

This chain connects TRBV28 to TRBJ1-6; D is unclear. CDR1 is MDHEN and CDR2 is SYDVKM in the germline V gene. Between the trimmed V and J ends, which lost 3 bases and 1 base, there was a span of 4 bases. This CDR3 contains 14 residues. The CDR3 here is CASSFRSYNSPLHF. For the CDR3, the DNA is TGTGCCAGCAGTTTCCGGTCCTATAATTCACCCCTCCACTTT.

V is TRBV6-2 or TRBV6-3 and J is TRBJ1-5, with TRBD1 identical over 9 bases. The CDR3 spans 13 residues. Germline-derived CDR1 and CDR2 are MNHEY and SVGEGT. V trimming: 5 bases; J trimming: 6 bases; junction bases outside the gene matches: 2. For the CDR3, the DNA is TGTGCCAGCAGTGGACAGGGGCGTCAGCCCCAGCATTTT. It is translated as CASSGQGRQPQHF.

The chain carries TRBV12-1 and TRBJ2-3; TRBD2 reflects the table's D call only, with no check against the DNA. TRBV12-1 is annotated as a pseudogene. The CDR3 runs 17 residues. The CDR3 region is CASSFERWREDTDTQYF. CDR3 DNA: TGTGCCAGCAGCTTTGAGCGGTGGCGGGAGGACACAGATACGCAGTATTTT.

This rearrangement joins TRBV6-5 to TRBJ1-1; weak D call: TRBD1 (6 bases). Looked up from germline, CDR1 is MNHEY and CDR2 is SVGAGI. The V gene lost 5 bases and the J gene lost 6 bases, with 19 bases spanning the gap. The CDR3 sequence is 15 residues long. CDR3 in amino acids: CASSRGGGGSSEAFF. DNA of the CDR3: TGTGCCAGCAGTAGGGGAGGGGGGGGTTCCTCTGAAGCTTTCTTT.

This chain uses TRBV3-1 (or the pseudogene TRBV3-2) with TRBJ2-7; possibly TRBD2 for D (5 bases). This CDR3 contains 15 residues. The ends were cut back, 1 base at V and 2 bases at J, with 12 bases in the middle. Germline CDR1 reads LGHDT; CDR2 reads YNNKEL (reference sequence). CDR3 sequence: CASSQGPQEAYEQYF. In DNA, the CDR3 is TGTGCCAGCAGCCAAGGACCGCAGGAGGCCTACGAGCAGTACTTC.

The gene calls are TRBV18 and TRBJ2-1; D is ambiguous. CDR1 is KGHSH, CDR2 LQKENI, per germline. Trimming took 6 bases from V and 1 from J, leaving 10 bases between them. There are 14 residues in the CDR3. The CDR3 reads CASSEELSYNEQFF. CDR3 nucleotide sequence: TGTGCCAGCTCCGAAGAACTTTCCTACAATGAGCAGTTCTTC.

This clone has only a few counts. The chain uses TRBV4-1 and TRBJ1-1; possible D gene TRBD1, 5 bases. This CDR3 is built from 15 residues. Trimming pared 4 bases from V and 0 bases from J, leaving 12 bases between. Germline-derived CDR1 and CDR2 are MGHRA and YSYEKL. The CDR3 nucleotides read TGCGCCAGCAGCCCTCGCTCAGGGATGAACACTGAAGCTTTCTTT. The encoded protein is CASSPRSGMNTEAFF.